This T cell receptor beta chain was documented in a study of T-cell memory formation after mild COVID-19. Background on the study: The study found TCR clusters largely donor specific. Study-wide results and caveats: Clones contracting day 15 to 85 were balanced CD4/CD8; later expanders leaned CD4+.

TCRdb reprocessed the 5' RACE reads via MiXCR and lists one record per CDR3 protein. The sample includes 350,000 to 550,000 distinct CDR3 sequences, about a sixth of them seen just once. With respect to this clonotype: Its antigen is not known.

Trimming shortened V by 3 bases and J by 9 bases, and 15 bases separated the two germline ends. The CDR3 loop spans 15 amino acids. CDR1 and CDR2 from the germline V gene are MGHRA and YSYEKL. The TCR was taken from a young man who had mild COVID-19 (a few samples of this study predate the infection). Cell type and time point are not known. The sample taken for sequencing was PBMCs or a T cell subset sorted from them (not recorded which). The genes are TRBV4-1 and TRBJ1-6; maybe TRBD1 (6 bases). CDR3 bases: TGCGCCAGCAGCCATGAAACAGGGTTGGCTTCACCCCTCCACTTT. This codes for CASSHETGLASPLHF.